This T cell receptor (beta chain) appears in the sequencing data of a study of blood T cell repertoires in COVID-19. The V end was cut by 1 base, the J end by 3 bases, with 14 bases between. The germline CDR1 and CDR2 sequences are KGHDR and SFDVKD. The CDR3 runs to 16 residues. Clones were read by immunoSEQ multiplex PCR, and TCRdb kept only the in-frame ones, dropping some. The sample carries 95,000 to 150,000 clones, just over 85% recorded once. The origin of this receptor is a woman aged 50 to 65 with active or convalescent COVID-19. The V and J genes are TRBV24-1 and TRBJ2-5, with a tentative D call TRBD1 (6 bases). Source material: peripheral blood. The CDR3 nucleotides are TGTGCCACCAGTGATTTTAGGGCAGGGGATGAAGAGACCCAGTACTTC. It codes for CATSDFRAGDEETQYF.